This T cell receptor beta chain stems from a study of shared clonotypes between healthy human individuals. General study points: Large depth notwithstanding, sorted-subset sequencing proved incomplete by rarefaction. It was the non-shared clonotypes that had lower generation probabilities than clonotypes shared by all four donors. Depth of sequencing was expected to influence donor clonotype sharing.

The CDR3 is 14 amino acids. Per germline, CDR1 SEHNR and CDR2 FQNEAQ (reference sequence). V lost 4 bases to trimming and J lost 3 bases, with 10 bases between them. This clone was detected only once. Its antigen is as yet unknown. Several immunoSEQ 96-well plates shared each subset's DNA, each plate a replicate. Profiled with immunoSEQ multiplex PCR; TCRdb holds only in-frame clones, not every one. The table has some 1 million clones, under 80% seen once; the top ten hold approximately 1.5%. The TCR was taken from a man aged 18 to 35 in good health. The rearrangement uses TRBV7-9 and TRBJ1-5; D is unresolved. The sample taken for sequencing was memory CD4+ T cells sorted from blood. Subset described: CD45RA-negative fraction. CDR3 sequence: CASSSSPTNQPQHF. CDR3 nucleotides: TGTGCCAGCAGCTCAAGCCCGACCAATCAGCCCCAGCATTTT.